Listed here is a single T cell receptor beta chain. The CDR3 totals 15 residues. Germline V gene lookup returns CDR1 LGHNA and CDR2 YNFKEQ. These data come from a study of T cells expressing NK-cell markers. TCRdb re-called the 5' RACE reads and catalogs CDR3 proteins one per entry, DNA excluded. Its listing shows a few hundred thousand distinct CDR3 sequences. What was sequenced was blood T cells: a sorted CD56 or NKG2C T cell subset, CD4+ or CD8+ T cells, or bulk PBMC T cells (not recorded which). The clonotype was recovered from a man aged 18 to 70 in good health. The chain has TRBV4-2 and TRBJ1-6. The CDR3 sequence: CASSQEPGPGSPLHF.